The rows below give T cell receptor beta chains drawn from one sample of a study of T cell responses to AZD1222 COVID-19 vaccine. Assay used: immunoSEQ multiplex PCR; TCRdb lists only in-frame clones, some missing. The table shows roughly 150,000 clones, with approximately 90% occurring only once. Sequenced material: peripheral blood, taken on day 0 of AZD1222 vaccination. These TCRs come from an adult in good health. Each CDR3 is given with its conserved first and last residue. The D gene is left open where the match is weak. Clone size is given for some rows only: seen once, a few or many times, or a class if the clone is expanded.

j_call,v_call,d_call,clone_size,cdr3_nt,cdr3_aa
TRBJ1-2,TRBV11-3,TRBD1,once,TGTGCCAGCAGCTTAGCCCCCACAGGGGACTATGGCTACACCTTC,CASSLAPTGDYGYTF
TRBJ1-2,TRBV6-2/TRBV6-3,TRBD1,.,TGTGCCAGCAGTTCCCGGGACAGGGGCCGTAACTATGGCTACACCTTC,CASSSRDRGRNYGYTF
TRBJ2-1,TRBV5-1,.,.,TGCGCCAGCAGCCCACGTATGATAGGGGACGATGAGCAGTTCTTC,CASSPRMIGDDEQFF
TRBJ1-2,TRBV28,.,.,TGTGCCAGCAGTGCCATATTTAACTATGGCTACACCTTC,CASSAIFNYGYTF
TRBJ2-1,TRBV10-1,.,.,TGCGCCAGCAGTGAGGGAAGAAGCGGAAGAAATGAGCAGTTCTTC,CASSEGRSGRNEQFF
TRBJ2-7,TRBV10-3,TRBD1,.,TGTGCCATCAGGTCAGGGCAGGGGGACTACGAGCAGTACTTC,CAIRSGQGDYEQYF
TRBJ2-7,TRBV28,TRBD1,.,TGTGCCAGCAGTTTATGGACAGGGAGCTCCTACGAGCAGTACTTC,CASSLWTGSSYEQYF
TRBJ2-7,TRBV3-1/TRBV3-2,.,.,TGTGCCAGCAGCCAAGTGGCAGGGGCAGGATACGAGCAGTACTTC,CASSQVAGAGYEQYF
TRBJ1-1,TRBV19,.,.,TGTGCCAGTAGTATAGGGGGGGCCTTCGACACTGAAGCTTTCTTT,CASSIGGAFDTEAFF
TRBJ2-3,TRBV7-6,.,.,TGTGCCAGCAGCTTACAGAGCTTCCAGGCGGATACGCAGTATTTT,CASSLQSFQADTQYF
TRBJ2-3,TRBV29-1,.,.,TGCAGCGTTGGGTCTCATCGCCCCGATACGCAGTATTTT,CSVGSHRPDTQYF
TRBJ1-1,TRBV10-3,.,.,TGTGCCATCAGTGAGATGGTCTTTTCGACTGAAGCTTTCTTT,CAISEMVFSTEAFF
TRBJ1-2,TRBV19,TRBD1,.,TGTGCCAGTAGTATCGCCCGGGGACAGGGGCTGTACACCTTC,CASSIARGQGLYTF
TRBJ1-3,TRBV28,TRBD1,few,TGTGCCAGCAGTCCCTCGGGACAGGGGGCGCCTGGAAACACCATATATTTT,CASSPSGQGAPGNTIYF
TRBJ1-1,TRBV25-1,.,.,TGTGCCAGCAGTGAATATCTCCCGAACACTGAAGCTTTCTTT,CASSEYLPNTEAFF
TRBJ1-2,TRBV4-1,.,many,TGCGCCAGCAGCCAAGATGTGAGGGGAAACTATGGCTACACCTTC,CASSQDVRGNYGYTF
TRBJ1-1,TRBV2,.,.,TGTGCCAGCAGTGTCCTCATGAACACTGAAGCTTTCTTT,CASSVLMNTEAFF
TRBJ1-2,TRBV30,.,.,TGTGCCTGGAGAAGGATTACGTTTGGCTACACCTTC,CAWRRITFGYTF
TRBJ1-2,TRBV5-1,TRBD1,.,TGCGCCAGCAGCACCGGGACAGGCGGGGACGGCTACACCTTC,CASSTGTGGDGYTF
TRBJ1-1,TRBV18,.,.,TGTGCCAGCTCACCACCCAGCCCGGAAACTGAAGCTTTCTTT,CASSPPSPETEAFF
TRBJ1-6,TRBV9,TRBD1,few,TGTGCCAGCAGTCGAACCCTCCGGACAGGGAATTCACCCCTCCACTTT,CASSRTLRTGNSPLHF
TRBJ1-5,TRBV25-1,.,.,TGTGCCAGCAGTGCGGGTCGTGGTCAGCCCCAGCATTTT,CASSAGRGQPQHF
TRBJ2-7,TRBV5-5,TRBD1,.,TGTGCCAGCAGCGTTTCGAGACAGGGCTACGAGCAGTACTTC,CASSVSRQGYEQYF
TRBJ2-5,TRBV6-5,TRBD1,.,TGTGCCAGCAGTTACCCACAGGGGGCAGGGGAGACCCAGTACTTC,CASSYPQGAGETQYF
TRBJ2-7,TRBV30,TRBD2,.,TGTGCCTGGTCCCGGCTAGCGGGAGATCTGAACGAGCAGTACTTC,CAWSRLAGDLNEQYF
TRBJ1-1,TRBV19,TRBD1,.,TGTGCCAGTAGTCCGGGACAGGGATACATGAACACTGAAGCTTTCTTT,CASSPGQGYMNTEAFF
TRBJ1-2,TRBV28,TRBD1,.,TGTGCCAGCAGTCCTGGACAGGGTCGTGCTGGCTACACCTTC,CASSPGQGRAGYTF
TRBJ2-1,TRBV28,TRBD1,.,TGTGCCAGCAGTGACCGGGACAGGGGATCCAATGAGCAGTTCTTC,CASSDRDRGSNEQFF
TRBJ1-3,TRBV28,.,.,TGTGCCAGCAGTTCGTCTTTATCTGGAAACACCATATATTTT,CASSSSLSGNTIYF
TRBJ1-1,TRBV3-1/TRBV3-2,.,.,TGTGCCAGCAGACAAGCCCCACAGGGCCAAGACACTGAAGCTTTCTTT,CASRQAPQGQDTEAFF
TRBJ1-4,TRBV15,.,.,TGTGCCACCAGCAGATCCCGGGGGGCTACTAATGAAAAACTGTTTTTT,CATSRSRGATNEKLFF
TRBJ2-3,TRBV7-2,TRBD2,.,TGTGCCAGCAGCTGGACTAGCGGCACAGATACGCAGTATTTT,CASSWTSGTDTQYF
TRBJ1-2,TRBV19,.,.,TGTGCCAGTACCCAAGGGACCCCAGCTAACTATGGCTACACCTTC,CASTQGTPANYGYTF